This section outlines one T cell receptor beta chain sequence together with its context. The data derive from a study of T cell responses to AZD1222 COVID-19 vaccine. Sequencing was performed with immunoSEQ multiplex PCR; in TCRdb, only in-frame clones are kept and a portion is missing. This sample has about 150,000 clones, with under 95% found just once. The receptor was derived from an adult in good health. Specimen: peripheral blood, collected on day 0 of AZD1222 vaccination.

CDR3 protein: CASSQESPGLAGYTDTQYF. The CDR3 bases are TGTGCCAGCAGCCAAGAAAGCCCCGGACTAGCGGGGTACACAGATACGCAGTATTTT. The V and J genes are TRBV3-1 (or the pseudogene TRBV3-2) and TRBJ2-3; TRBD2 aligns across 12 bases. CDR1 is LGHDT and CDR2 is YNNKEL in the germline V gene (reference sequence). V gave up 0 bases and J gave up 2 bases; unmatched junction bases: 9. This CDR3 is built from 19 residues.